This T cell receptor (beta chain) emerged from a study of memory CD4+ T cells and cytomegalovirus serostatus (dated by TCRdb to the late 2010s). In the study overall: The roughly 33 healthy Belgian adults in the cohort included 9 who were CMV seropositive and roughly 24 who were CMV seronegative. The study sequenced CD4+ memory TCRbeta repertoires of a Belgian cohort with known cytomegalovirus serostatus to replicate a published TCR-based CMV serostatus classifier. General conclusions and limits of the study: On the Belgian cohort, the classifier based on the original framework reached a median bootstrapped AUC of nearly 0.96, with a 95% CI of 0.76-1.00. Unlike the original study, which covered naive and memory CD4+ and CD8+ populations, the Belgian study sequenced only CD4+CD45RO+ memory cells. Among the 160 or so previously reported CMV-associated TCRbeta sequences, 67 showed up in the CD4+ memory repertoires, with each one found in between one and five individuals. The results were interpreted as suggesting that the CMV-associated TCR signature is largely present in the CD4+ memory repertoire. CMV serostatus prediction reached a median bootstrapped AUC of 0.95 with the original framework and just under 0.93 with a US-trained random forest.

A FACSAria II was used to sort memory CD4+ T cells, defined as single viable CD3+CD4+CD8-CD45RO+ cells. CMV serostatus was determined with a Roche Elecsys assay detecting serum IgG against CMV pp150, pp28, p38 and p52. After thawing, total CD4+ T cells were enriched by positive selection with CD4 magnetic microbeads. The samples came from a different study that was designed specifically to examine the CD4+ T cell memory repertoire. Peripheral blood mononuclear cells were isolated and cryopreserved following standard operating procedures; serum was stored at -80 °C. CD3-PerCP (BW264/56), CD4-APC (RPA-T4), CD45RO-PE (UCHT1) and CD8-Pacific Orange (3B5) antibodies were used for staining, and non-viable cells were excluded with Sytox blue. The CDR3, cysteine through phenylalanine, is 18 amino acids long. The DNA shown is the 54-base CDR3, in frame from base 1. CDR1 and CDR2 (SGHNT, YYREEE) derive from the germline V gene (reference sequence). Cut back by 4 bases and 4 bases, the V and J ends lie 26 bases apart.

Comment on this clone: Which antigen it targets is not known. No base quality values were provided; no much bigger clone lies one nucleotide off.

Genomic DNA was extracted from sorted cells with the Quick-DNA Microprep Kit. Amplification of TCRbeta DNA was done with the immunoSEQ hsTCRbeta kit, following the protocol from the manufacturer. An Illumina MiSeq instrument was used to sequence the TCRbeta libraries. Regarding the original processing steps: Following removal of out-of-frame sequences, approximately 2.1 million distinct TCRbeta sequences were retained, with an average of around 67,000 per individual. Each individual was scored according to the count of 160 or so previously reported CMV-associated TCRbeta sequences and the total productive distinct TCRbeta count. A beta-binomial model was reimplemented in Python, and scikit-learn random forests with default parameters were trained on data from the US cohort. On the Belgian cohort, classifier performance was reported as the median AUC, along with percentile confidence intervals, across 10,000 bootstrap iterations. TCRdb mirrors the immuneACCESS table, restricted to in-frame sequences. Some clones are absent from its copies; in checked studies, under half trace to an unresolved V gene, and the reason for the others is unknown. Clone size and the V and J calls come from that table; the DNA yielded D and trimming. The sample records 25,000 to 30,000 clones, over 70% of which are singletons. The ten largest clones take up approximately 1% of the sample.

The sequence was collected from an adult in good health and CMV-seronegative. The specimen was memory CD4+ T cells from blood. The chain uses TRBV5-4 and TRBJ2-5, with TRBD2 tentatively as D gene (7 bases match). CDR3 region: CASSPRVDRGASLETQYF. The DNA sequence is given as TGTGCCAGCAGCCCAAGGGTGGACCGGGGGGCCTCTTTAGAGACCCAGTACTTC.